The source of this T cell receptor (beta chain) is a study of Graves' ophthalmopathy and Graves' hyperthyroidism. Study findings and constraints: Blood repertoires reportedly contained most expanded thyroid clonotypes above 0.001 frequency.

The TCR beta CDR3 regions underwent amplification from RNA transcripts. HTBI primers were used in a first-round RT-PCR, which preceded a second-round multiplex PCR. TCRdb called the multiplex PCR reads again in MiXCR, with one record for every CDR3 protein. This table holds 400,000 or so distinct CDR3 sequences, less than 20% found once. Eligible hyperthyroidism cases comprised new diagnoses of under 2 months' duration in individuals aged 18 to 65. Physicians reached a diagnosis by relying on clinical symptoms, serum thyroxine, TRAb, thyroid ultrasound and orbital computed tomography. What supplied the PBMCs was approximately 10 ml of fresh peripheral blood. The CDR3 covers 16 residues. V was pared by 0 bases and J by 2 bases, with 12 bases between. Germline lookup yields CDR1 SGHRS and CDR2 YFSETQ. The sample holds many counts of this clonotype. What it binds is not known.

The specimen sequenced was peripheral blood. The clonotype was recovered from a woman between 18 and 30 years old with stable Graves' hyperthyroidism. The chain recombines TRBV5-1 with TRBJ1-3; D uncertain. CDR3 coding DNA: TGCGCCAGCAGCTTGGGGCAGGCCAGAACTGGAAACACCATATATTTT. Protein product: CASSLGQARTGNTIYF.